This T cell receptor beta chain emerged from a study of blood T cells in healthy people across ages. PCR was performed a second time for 7 to 11 cycles using a sample-barcoded 5' primer and a J-beta primer mix. A tag from a template-switch adaptor with 12 random nucleotides marked each cDNA molecule. TCRdb itself ran the 5' RACE reads through MiXCR, one entry per CDR3 protein. The sample consists of 550,000 to 750,000 distinct CDR3 sequences, under 25% of them appearing once. Per the germline V gene, CDR1 is MNHNS and CDR2 is SASEGT. Trimming left V 4 bases short and J 7 bases short, with 14 bases between. The CDR3 has 14 residues.

The sequenced sample consisted of blood. V usage is TRBV6-1 and J usage is TRBJ1-5, with D unclear. This clonotype originated in a man between 65 and 79 years old in good health. The CDR3 sequence is CASSARNLGQPQHF. In DNA form, the CDR3 reads TGTGCCAGCAGTGCCCGCAACTTAGGCCAGCCCCAGCATTTT.